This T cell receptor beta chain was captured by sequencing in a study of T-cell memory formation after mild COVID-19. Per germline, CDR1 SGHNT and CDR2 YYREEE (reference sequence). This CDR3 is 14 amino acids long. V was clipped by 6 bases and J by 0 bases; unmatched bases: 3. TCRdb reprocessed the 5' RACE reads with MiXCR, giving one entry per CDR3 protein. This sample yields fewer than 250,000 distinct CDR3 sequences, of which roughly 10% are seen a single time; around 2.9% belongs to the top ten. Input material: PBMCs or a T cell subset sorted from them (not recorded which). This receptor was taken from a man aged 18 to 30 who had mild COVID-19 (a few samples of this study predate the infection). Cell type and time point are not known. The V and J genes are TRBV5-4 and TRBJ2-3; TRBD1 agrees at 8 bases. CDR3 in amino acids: CASKTGASTDTQYF. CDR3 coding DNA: TGTGCCAGCAAGACAGGGGCTAGCACAGATACGCAGTATTTT.